The present TCR beta chain was sequenced within a study of T cell responses to AZD1222 COVID-19 vaccine. At the level of the study: Pooled together were second doses at about 4 or about 12 weeks.

With 0 bases removed from V and 9 bases from J, the gap between germline ends came to 9 bases. The CDR3 runs 14 residues. Germline V lookup: CDR1 MNHEY, CDR2 SVGEGT. In regard to this clone: Its antigen is currently unknown.

Only in-frame clones appear in the TCRdb table, and some are missing; sequencing was by immunoSEQ multiplex PCR. The data show more than 95,000 clones, with about 89% seen just once and approximately 7% held by the top ten. Overall study results and limits: Scientists sampled the repertoires only once the peak T cell response had passed. The number of AZD1222 recipients seropositive at baseline was only five or six.

The clonotype was recovered from an adult in good health. Sequences were derived from peripheral blood, sampled on day 0 of AZD1222 vaccination. The chain couples TRBV6-2 or TRBV6-3 to TRBJ1-6; D is ambiguous. This CDR3 reads CASSYSTGFSPLHF. CDR3 coding DNA: TGTGCCAGCAGTTACTCGACTGGGTTTTCACCCCTCCACTTT.